This TCR beta chain was profiled in a study of T cell responses to AZD1222 COVID-19 vaccine. In the case of this clone: Its antigen is unknown.

Findings and caveats of the study: Recipients of two AZD1222 doses showed rising Spike-specific TCR breadth and depth. Spike-wide vaccine-associated CD4 TCRs dominated at 160-218 and 743-854. Just 6 or 7 AZD1222 recipients were seropositive at baseline. Donor demographics were predominantly white British with a female majority; clonal diversity may be underestimated.

Sequencing was performed with immunoSEQ multiplex PCR; in TCRdb, only in-frame clones are kept and a portion is missing. The sample carries 85,000 to 100,000 clones, around 73% recorded once. The TCR was taken from an adult in good health. The input for sequencing was peripheral blood, taken on day 0 of AZD1222 vaccination.

The CDR3 here is CASRRGLGSPLHF. CDR3 sequence (DNA): TGTGCCAGTAGAAGGGGGCTCGGATCACCCCTCCACTTT. The V call is TRBV19, the J call TRBJ1-6; TRBD1 aligns across 7 bases. The CDR3 runs to 13 residues. CDR1 and CDR2 from the germline V gene are LNHDA and SQIVND (reference sequence). The trim removed 6 bases at V and 10 bases at J, leaving 6 bases unmatched.